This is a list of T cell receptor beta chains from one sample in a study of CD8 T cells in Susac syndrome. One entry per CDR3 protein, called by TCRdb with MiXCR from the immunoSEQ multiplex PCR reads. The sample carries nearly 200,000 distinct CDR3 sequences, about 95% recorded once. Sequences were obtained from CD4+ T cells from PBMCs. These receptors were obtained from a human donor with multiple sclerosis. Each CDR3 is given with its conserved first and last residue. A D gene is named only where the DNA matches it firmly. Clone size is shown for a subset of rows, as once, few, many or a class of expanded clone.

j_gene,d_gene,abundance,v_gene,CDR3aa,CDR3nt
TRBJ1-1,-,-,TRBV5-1,CASSLDTQGSHAFF,TGCGCCAGCAGCTTGGATACACAGGGATCCCATGCTTTCTTT
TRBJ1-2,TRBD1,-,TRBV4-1,CASSLPRGDRGEGYTF,TGCGCCAGCAGCCTTCCTAGGGGGGACAGGGGCGAAGGCTACACCTTC
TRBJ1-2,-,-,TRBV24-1,CATSDPSEAPYGYTF,TGTGCCACCAGTGATCCGTCGGAGGCCCCCTATGGCTACACCTTC
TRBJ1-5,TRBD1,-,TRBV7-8,CASGRTGSNQPQHF,TGTGCCAGCGGGCGGACAGGGAGCAATCAGCCCCAGCATTTT
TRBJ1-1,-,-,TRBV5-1,CASTYDMNTEAFF,TGCGCCAGCACCTACGACATGAACACTGAAGCTTTCTTT
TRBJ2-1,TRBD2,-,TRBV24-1,CATRGQRESGEQFF,TGTGCCACACGAGGCCAGCGGGAGAGCGGTGAGCAGTTCTTC
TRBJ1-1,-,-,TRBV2,CASSVKIEAFF,TGTGCCAGCAGTGTTAAGATTGAAGCTTTCTTT
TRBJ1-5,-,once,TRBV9,CASSVRGDQPQHF,TGTGCCAGCAGCGTAAGAGGGGATCAGCCCCAGCATTTT
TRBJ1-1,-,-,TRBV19,CASSTAWGANTEAFF,TGTGCCAGTAGTACCGCCTGGGGGGCGAACACTGAAGCTTTCTTT
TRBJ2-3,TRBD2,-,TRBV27,CASRRLAVTDTQYF,TGTGCCAGCAGGCGACTAGCGGTCACAGATACGCAGTATTTT
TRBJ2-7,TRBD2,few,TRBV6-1,CASSRGGSYEQYF,TGTGCCAGCAGTCGCGGGGGGTCCTACGAGCAGTACTTC
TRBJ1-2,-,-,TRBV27,CASSLSGIHGYTF,TGTGCCAGCAGTTTATCCGGGATCCATGGCTACACCTTC
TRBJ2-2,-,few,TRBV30,CASRQSSTGELFF,TGTGCCAGTCGACAGTCGTCGACCGGGGAGCTGTTTTTT
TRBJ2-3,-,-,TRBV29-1,CSFGGGADTQYF,TGCAGCTTTGGGGGGGGCGCAGATACGCAGTATTTT
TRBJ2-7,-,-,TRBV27,CASRLHRFSLYEQYF,TGTGCCAGCAGACTTCACAGGTTTAGTCTCTACGAGCAGTACTTC
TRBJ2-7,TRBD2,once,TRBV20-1,CSARFQGGGRVYEQYF,TGCAGTGCTAGATTCCAGGGCGGCGGGAGAGTCTACGAGCAGTACTTC
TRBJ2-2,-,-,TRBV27,CASSFLSDTGELFF,TGTGCCAGCAGTTTCCTCTCGGACACCGGGGAGCTGTTTTTT
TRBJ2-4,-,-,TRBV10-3,CAISPAGEDIQYF,TGTGCCATCAGTCCAGCTGGCGAGGACATTCAGTACTTC
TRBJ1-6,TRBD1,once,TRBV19,CASSTAHPDRANSPLHF,TGTGCCAGTAGTACAGCCCACCCGGACAGGGCGAATTCACCCCTCCACTTT
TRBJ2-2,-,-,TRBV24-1,CATSAPENTGELFF,TGTGCCACCAGTGCCCCAGAGAACACCGGGGAGCTGTTTTTT
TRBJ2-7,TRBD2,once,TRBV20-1,CSAPGGSSGRDEQYF,TGCAGTGCTCCCGGGGGGTCAAGCGGGAGGGACGAGCAGTACTTC
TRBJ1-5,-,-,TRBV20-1,CSAARPLLRSSNQPQHF,TGCAGTGCTGCCCGCCCTCTCCTCAGAAGCAGCAATCAGCCCCAGCATTTT
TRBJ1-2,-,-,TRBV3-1,CASRTGDYGYTF,TGTGCCAGCAGAACCGGGGACTATGGCTACACCTTC
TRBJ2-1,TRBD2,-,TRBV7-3,CASSFQAGGYNEQFF,TGTGCCAGCAGCTTCCAAGCGGGAGGTTACAATGAGCAGTTCTTC
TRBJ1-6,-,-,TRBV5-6,CASSSPPGALHF,TGTGCCAGCAGCTCCCCGCCTGGTGCCCTCCACTTT
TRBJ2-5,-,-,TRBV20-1,CSATGLKETQYF,TGCAGTGCTACGGGACTGAAAGAGACCCAGTACTTC
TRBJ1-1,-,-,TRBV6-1,CASSPLHPYLNTEAFF,TGTGCCAGCAGTCCGCTTCATCCGTACCTGAACACTGAAGCTTTCTTT
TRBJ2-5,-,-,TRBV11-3,CASGGVWETQYF,TGTGCCAGTGGGGGAGTTTGGGAGACCCAGTACTTC
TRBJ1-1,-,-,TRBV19,CASRVWEDRIEAFF,TGTGCCAGTAGGGTATGGGAAGACAGAATTGAAGCTTTCTTT
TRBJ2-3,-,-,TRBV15,CATSRGGIGPTDTQYF,TGTGCCACCAGCAGAGGGGGAATAGGGCCCACAGATACGCAGTATTTT
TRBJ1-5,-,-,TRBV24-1,CATSAQSNQPQHF,TGTGCCACCAGTGCACAGAGCAATCAGCCCCAGCATTTT
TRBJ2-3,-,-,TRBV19,CASKGKGTDTQYF,TGTGCCAGTAAGGGGAAAGGCACAGATACGCAGTATTTT
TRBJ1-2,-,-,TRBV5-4,CASSLLGGNYGYTF,TGTGCCAGCAGCTTGCTTGGGGGAAACTATGGCTACACCTTC
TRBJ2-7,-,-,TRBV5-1,CASSPAGGGPSYEQYF,TGCGCCAGCAGCCCCGCTGGCGGTGGCCCTTCCTACGAGCAGTACTTC
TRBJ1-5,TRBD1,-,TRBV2,CASSTGGDNQPQHF,TGTGCCAGCTCGACAGGGGGCGATAATCAGCCCCAGCATTTT
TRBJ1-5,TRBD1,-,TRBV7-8,CASSQDRGTQPQHF,TGTGCCAGCAGCCAGGACAGGGGGACTCAGCCCCAGCATTTT
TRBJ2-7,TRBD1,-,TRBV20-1,CSASIPGQGAVEQYF,TGCAGTGCCAGTATTCCGGGACAGGGGGCTGTCGAGCAGTACTTC
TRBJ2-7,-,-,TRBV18,CASSPRQEYEQYF,TGTGCCAGCTCACCACGACAAGAGTACGAGCAGTACTTC
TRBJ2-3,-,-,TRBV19,CASRSEADTQYF,TGTGCCAGTAGATCAGAGGCAGATACGCAGTATTTT
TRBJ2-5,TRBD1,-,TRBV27,CASRSGGASQETQYF,TGTGCCAGCAGATCAGGGGGCGCATCCCAAGAGACCCAGTACTTC
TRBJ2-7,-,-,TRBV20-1,CSARGGGDEQYF,TGCAGTGCTAGGGGAGGGGGCGACGAGCAGTACTTC
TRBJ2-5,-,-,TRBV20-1,CSARPLGDGETQYF,TGCAGTGCTAGGCCGCTGGGAGATGGGGAGACCCAGTACTTC